These 21 T cell receptor beta chains were all obtained from the same sample, sequenced in a study of blood T cells in healthy people across ages. The use of a sample-barcoded 5' primer and a J-beta primer mix characterized a second PCR of about 6 to 12 cycles. A single record per CDR3 protein comes from TCRdb applying MiXCR to the 5' RACE reads. The table lists 980,000 or so distinct CDR3 sequences, roughly 50% of them singletons, with roughly an eighth in the top ten. The sequenced sample was blood. The receptors come from a man aged 25-45 years in good health.

The V gene is TRBV5-1, the J gene TRBJ2-7, with D maybe TRBD1 (6 bases). Trimming pared 1 base from V and 9 bases from J, leaving 20 bases between. CDR1 is SGHRS and CDR2 is YFSETQ in the germline V gene. The CDR3 has 15 amino acids. The CDR3 here is CASSLIVVGQTGQYF. In DNA, the CDR3 is TGCGCCAGCAGCTTGATAGTTGTGGGACAAACCGGGCAGTACTTC.

This clonotype appeared many times. The chain joins TRBV4-2 to TRBJ2-5; TRBD1 aligns across 9 bases. CDR3 size: 15 residues. Trimming at V came to 4 bases and at J to 2 bases, leaving 5 bases not matched to a gene. Germline CDR1 reads LGHNA; CDR2 reads YNFKEQ. DNA of the CDR3: TGTGCCAGCAGCCTACGGGACAGGGAACAAGAGACCCAGTACTTC. Translated, it gives CASSLRDREQETQYF.

This clonotype was counted only a few times. This rearrangement joins TRBV4-2 to TRBJ2-3, with TRBD2 matching over 9 bases. Trimming removed 1 base from V and 2 bases from J; junction bases left unmatched: 4. The CDR3 loop spans 16 amino acids. Germline assignment: CDR1 LGHNA and CDR2 YNFKEQ. The DNA of the CDR3 is TGTGCCAGCAGCCAAGTCAGCGGGGGGAACACAGATACGCAGTATTTT. It is translated as CASSQVSGGNTDTQYF.

Written as DNA, the CDR3 is TGTGCCAGCAGCTTAAATAGGGAGGATACGCAGTATTTT. This sequence encodes CASSLNREDTQYF. The rearrangement joins TRBV7-2 to TRBJ2-3; D perhaps matches TRBD2 (5 bases). The CDR3 has 13 amino acids. V was clipped by 2 bases and J by 6 bases, with 9 bases between them. Germline-derived CDR1 and CDR2 are SGHTA and FQGNSA.

This clonotype came up a few times. CDR3 sequence (DNA): TGTGCCAGCAGCTTAGGCGGCCCCGGGGGCTACACCTTC. This sequence encodes CASSLGGPGGYTF. The chain recombines TRBV7-8 with TRBJ1-2; no definite D call. CDR1 is SGHVS, CDR2 FQNEAQ, per germline. The CDR3 is 13 amino acids. V was trimmed by 1 base and J by 8 bases, leaving 11 bases between them.

The chain couples TRBV24-1 to TRBJ2-3; D gene ambiguous. CDR3 length equals 16 residues. Germline CDR1 reads KGHDR; CDR2 reads SFDVKD. Trimming took off 3 bases at V and 1 base at J, with 13 bases between the two ends. The CDR3, as DNA: TGTGCCACCAGTGATACGCCCTCTTGGCGCACAGATACGCAGTATTTT. As protein: CATSDTPSWRTDTQYF.

This clonotype has a handful of counts. J is TRBJ2-7 and V is TRBV9; unclear D gene. Trimming pared 0 bases from V and 1 base from J, leaving 8 bases between. This CDR3 comprises 14 residues. Germline lookup yields CDR1 SGDLS and CDR2 YYNGEE. The CDR3 sequence: CASSVEPVSYEQYF. As DNA, the CDR3 is TGTGCCAGCAGCGTAGAACCGGTTTCCTACGAGCAGTACTTC.

The chain links TRBV20-1 to TRBJ2-7; D remains unclear. Trimming shortened V by 0 bases and J by 2 bases, and 11 bases separated the two germline ends. Looked up from germline, CDR1 is DFQATT and CDR2 is SNEGSKA (reference sequence). The CDR3 extends over 14 amino acids. The CDR3 sequence is CSARDPLGTYEQYF. The CDR3 nucleotides read TGCAGTGCTAGAGATCCCCTGGGAACCTACGAGCAGTACTTC.

This clonotype was seen only once. V is TRBV20-1 and J is TRBJ2-5; D remains unclear. Germline values: CDR1 DFQATT, CDR2 SNEGSKA (reference sequence). CDR3 length: 12 residues. The V end lost 3 bases, the J end lost 3 bases, and 8 bases lay between the germline ends. The CDR3 loop reads CSARFQKETQYF. Written as DNA, the CDR3 is TGCAGTGCTAGGTTCCAAAAAGAGACCCAGTACTTC.

The CDR3 coding sequence is TGTGCCAGCAGCGTTTTGGGGGCCAGCTCCTACAATGAGCAGTTCTTC. Its protein is CASSVLGASSYNEQFF. This chain links TRBV9 with TRBJ2-1; maybe TRBD1 (6 bases). Trimming pared 2 bases from V and 0 bases from J, leaving 12 bases between. The germline V gene has CDR1 SGDLS and CDR2 YYNGEE. The CDR3 loop spans 16 amino acids.

This clonotype has just a few counts. The rearrangement joins TRBV7-2 to TRBJ2-5, with TRBD2 matching over 9 bases. CDR3 size: 17 residues. CDR1 and CDR2 from the germline V gene are SGHTA and FQGNSA. Trimming took 7 bases from V and 2 from J; bases not matched to a gene: 14. The CDR3 DNA is TGTGCCAGCATCCCCGGGGCGGGGGGGGCCTTTCAAGAGACCCAGTACTTC. Its translation: CASIPGAGGAFQETQYF. Variable domain in full (rest from reference TRBV7-2 and TRBJ2-5): GAGVSQSPSNKVTEKGKDVELRCDPISGHTALYWYRQSLGQGLEFLIYFQGNSAPDKSGLPSDRFSAERTGGSVSTLTIQRTQQEDSAVYLCASIPGAGGAFQETQYFGPGTRLLVL.

V usage is TRBV4-3 and J usage is TRBJ1-4, with D perhaps TRBD1 (5 bases). Germline CDR1 LGHNA, CDR2 YSLEER. The CDR3 loop spans 15 amino acids. Trimming pared 0 bases from V and 5 bases from J, leaving 10 bases between. The CDR3 is CASSQDDSRNEKLFF. The CDR3 coding sequence is TGCGCCAGCAGCCAAGACGACAGCCGGAATGAAAAACTGTTTTTT.

This sequence joins TRBV5-6 and TRBJ1-1; 8 nucleotides agree with TRBD1. Unmatched junction bases numbered 13, after V lost 0 bases and J lost 3 bases. Germline V gene sequence: CDR1 SGHDT, CDR2 YYEEEE. The CDR3 spans 18 residues. The CDR3 protein is CASSLEVYRGVADTEAFF. CDR3 bases: TGTGCCAGCAGCTTGGAGGTATACAGGGGGGTGGCAGACACTGAAGCTTTCTTT.

This clonotype has only a few counts. The chain joins TRBV7-2 to TRBJ2-7, with 9 bases lining up with TRBD1. The CDR3 extends over 16 amino acids. The germline CDR1 and CDR2 sequences are SGHTA and FQGNSA. Germline trimming cut 3 bases from V and 9 bases from J; bases unmatched to any gene: 15. This CDR3 is CASSLDLGTGISGQYF. CDR3 coding DNA: TGTGCCAGCAGCTTGGATTTAGGGACAGGGATCTCCGGGCAGTACTTC. Full variable domain (missing parts from reference TRBV7-2 and TRBJ2-7): GAGVSQSPSNKVTEKGKDVELRCDPISGHTALYWYRQSLGQGLEFLIYFQGNSAPDKSGLPSDRFSAERTGGSVSTLTIQRTQQEDSAVYLCASSLDLGTGISGQYFGPGTRLTVT.

This chain connects TRBV5-1 to TRBJ2-6; 7 bases fit TRBD1. This CDR3 contains 17 residues. J gave up 1 base and V 0 bases, and 4 bases lay outside the gene matches. Looked up from germline, CDR1 is SGHRS and CDR2 is YFSETQ. DNA for the CDR3: TGCGCCAGCAGCTTGGCGGACAGGATATCTGGGGCCAACGTCCTGACTTTC. Protein: CASSLADRISGANVLTF.

The chain couples TRBV18 to TRBJ1-4; 7 bases line up with TRBD1. V dropped 6 bases and J dropped 8; count of bases not matched to a gene: 15. The germline V gene has CDR1 KGHSH and CDR2 LQKENI. There are 16 residues in the CDR3. CDR3 loop: CASSSQGRSRKEKLFF. In nucleotides, the CDR3 is TGTGCCAGCTCTTCACAGGGGAGGTCCCGAAAGGAAAAACTGTTTTTT.

The V call is TRBV18, the J call TRBJ1-2, with D uncertain. CDR3 length: 15 residues. CDR1 is KGHSH, CDR2 LQKENI, per germline. Trimming took 0 bases from V and 2 from J, leaving 10 bases between them. The CDR3, as DNA: TGTGCCAGCTCACCACCCCAGTGGCAGAACTATGGCTACACCTTC. It yields the protein CASSPPQWQNYGYTF.

This chain uses TRBV6-5 with TRBJ1-2; D possibly corresponds to TRBD1 (6 bases). V lost 3 bases to trimming and J lost 4 bases, with 12 bases between them. Germline-derived CDR1 and CDR2 are MNHEY and SVGAGI. The CDR3 covers 14 residues. The CDR3 here is CASSYQRGGYGYTF. CDR3 DNA sequence: TGTGCCAGCAGTTATCAGAGGGGGGGCTATGGCTACACCTTC.

This clonotype occurred many times. This chain uses TRBV2 with TRBJ2-7; D is tentatively TRBD1 or TRBD2 (5 bases each). Germline CDR1 SNHLY, CDR2 FYNNEI. This CDR3 region has 16 residues. Between the trimmed V and J ends, which lost 2 bases and 1 base, there was a span of 15 bases. The CDR3: CASSEPGQPFSYEQYF. DNA of the CDR3: TGTGCCAGCAGTGAACCGGGGCAGCCGTTTTCCTACGAGCAGTACTTC.

The V gene is TRBV4-2, the J gene TRBJ1-2, with D unresolved. The CDR3 runs to 14 residues. CDR1 LGHNA and CDR2 YNFKEQ come from the germline V gene. Trimming left V 0 bases short and J 4 bases short, with 9 bases between. This CDR3 is CASSQDILTYGYTF. The CDR3 bases are TGTGCCAGCAGCCAAGATATACTAACCTATGGCTACACCTTC.

This clonotype has only a few counts. The chain's CDR3 is CSANLAEGQPQHF. The CDR3 DNA sequence: TGCAGTGCTAATTTGGCAGAGGGTCAGCCCCAGCATTTT. This sequence joins TRBV20-1 and TRBJ1-5; D is unresolved. The CDR3 runs 13 residues. The germline V gene encodes CDR1 DFQATT and CDR2 SNEGSKA (reference sequence). Between the trimmed V and J ends, which lost 4 bases and 6 bases, there was a span of 13 bases.